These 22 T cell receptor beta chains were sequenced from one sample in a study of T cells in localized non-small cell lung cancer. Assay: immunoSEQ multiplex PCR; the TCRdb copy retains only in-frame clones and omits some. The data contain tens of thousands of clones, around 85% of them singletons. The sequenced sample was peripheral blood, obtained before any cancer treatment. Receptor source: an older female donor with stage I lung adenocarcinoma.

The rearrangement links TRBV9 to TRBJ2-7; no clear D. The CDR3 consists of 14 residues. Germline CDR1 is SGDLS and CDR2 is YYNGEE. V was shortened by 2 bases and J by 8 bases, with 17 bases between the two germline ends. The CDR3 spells CASSVRGVGSKQYF. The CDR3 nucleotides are TGTGCCAGCAGCGTTAGAGGTGTAGGTAGTAAGCAGTACTTC. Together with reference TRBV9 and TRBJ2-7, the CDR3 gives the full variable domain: DSGVTQTPKHLITATGQRVTLRCSPRSGDLSVYWYQQSLDQGLQFLIQYYNGEERAKGNILERFSAQQFPDLHSELNLSSLELGDSALYFCASSVRGVGSKQYFGPGTRLTVT.

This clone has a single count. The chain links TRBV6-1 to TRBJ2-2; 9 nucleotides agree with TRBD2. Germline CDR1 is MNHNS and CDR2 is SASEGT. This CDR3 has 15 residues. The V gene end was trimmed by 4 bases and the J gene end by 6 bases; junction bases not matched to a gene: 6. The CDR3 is CASSVIAGVAGELFF. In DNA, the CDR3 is TGTGCCAGCAGTGTGATAGCGGGAGTCGCCGGGGAGCTGTTTTTT.

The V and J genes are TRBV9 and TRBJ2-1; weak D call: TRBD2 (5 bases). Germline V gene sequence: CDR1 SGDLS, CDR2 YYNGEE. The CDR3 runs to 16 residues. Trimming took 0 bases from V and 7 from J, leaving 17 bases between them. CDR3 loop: CASSVGGAFDENEQFF. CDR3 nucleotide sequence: TGTGCCAGCAGCGTAGGGGGAGCCTTTGATGAGAATGAGCAGTTCTTC.

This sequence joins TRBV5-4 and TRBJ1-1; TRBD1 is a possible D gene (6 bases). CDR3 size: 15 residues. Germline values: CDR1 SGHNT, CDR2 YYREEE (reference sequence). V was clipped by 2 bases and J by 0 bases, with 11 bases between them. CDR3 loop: CASSFWTELNTEAFF. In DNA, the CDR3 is TGTGCCAGCAGCTTCTGGACAGAATTGAACACTGAAGCTTTCTTT.

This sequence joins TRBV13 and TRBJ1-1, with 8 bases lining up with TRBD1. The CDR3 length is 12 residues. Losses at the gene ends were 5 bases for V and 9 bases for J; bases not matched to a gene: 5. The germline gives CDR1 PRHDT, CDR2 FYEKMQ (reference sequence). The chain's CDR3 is CASSPRDRKAFF. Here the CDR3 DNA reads TGTGCCAGCAGCCCTCGGGACAGGAAAGCTTTCTTT. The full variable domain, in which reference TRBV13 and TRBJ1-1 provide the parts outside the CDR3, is AAGVIQSPRHLIKEKRETATLKCYPIPRHDTVYWYQQGPGQDPQFLISFYEKMQSDKGSIPDRFSAQQFSDYHSELNMSSLELGDSALYFCASSPRDRKAFFGQGTRLTVV.

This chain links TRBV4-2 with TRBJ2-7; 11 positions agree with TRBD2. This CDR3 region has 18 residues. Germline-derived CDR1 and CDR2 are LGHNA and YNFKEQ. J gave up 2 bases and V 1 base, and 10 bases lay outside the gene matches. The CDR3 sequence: CASSQGLAGGRTTYEQYF. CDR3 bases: TGTGCCAGCAGCCAAGGGCTAGCGGGAGGACGAACCACCTACGAGCAGTACTTC.

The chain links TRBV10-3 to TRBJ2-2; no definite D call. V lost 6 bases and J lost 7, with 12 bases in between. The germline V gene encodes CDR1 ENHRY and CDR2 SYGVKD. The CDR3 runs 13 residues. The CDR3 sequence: CAIRPIGGGELFF. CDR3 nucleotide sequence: TGTGCCATCAGGCCTATTGGTGGCGGGGAGCTGTTTTTT.

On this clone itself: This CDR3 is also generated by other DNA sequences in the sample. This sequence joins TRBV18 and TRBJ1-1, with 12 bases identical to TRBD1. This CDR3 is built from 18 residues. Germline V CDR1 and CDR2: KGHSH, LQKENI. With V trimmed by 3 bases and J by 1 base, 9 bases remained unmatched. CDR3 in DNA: TGTGCCAGCTCACCCCCCGGGACAGGGGGCCACAGGAACACTGAAGCTTTCTTT. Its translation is CASSPPGTGGHRNTEAFF.

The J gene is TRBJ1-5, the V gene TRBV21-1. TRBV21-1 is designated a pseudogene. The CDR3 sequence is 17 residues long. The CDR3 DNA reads TGTGCCAGCAGCAAAGCGGTACAGAGAGGAGGCAATCAGCCCCAGCATTTT. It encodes CASSKAVQRGGNQPQHF.

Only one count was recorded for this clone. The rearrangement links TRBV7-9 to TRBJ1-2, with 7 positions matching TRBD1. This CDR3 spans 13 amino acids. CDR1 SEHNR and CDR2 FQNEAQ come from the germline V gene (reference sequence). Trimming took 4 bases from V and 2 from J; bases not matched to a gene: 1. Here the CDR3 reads CASSSTGNYGYTF. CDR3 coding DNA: TGTGCCAGCAGCTCGACAGGGAACTATGGCTACACCTTC.

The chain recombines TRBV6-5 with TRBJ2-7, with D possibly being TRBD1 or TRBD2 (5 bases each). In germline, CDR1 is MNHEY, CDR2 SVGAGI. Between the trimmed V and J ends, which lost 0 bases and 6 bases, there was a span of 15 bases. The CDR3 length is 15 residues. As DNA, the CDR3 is TGTGCCAGCAGTTACTCGGGACGTCCGCCGGTCGAGCAGTACTTC. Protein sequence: CASSYSGRPPVEQYF.

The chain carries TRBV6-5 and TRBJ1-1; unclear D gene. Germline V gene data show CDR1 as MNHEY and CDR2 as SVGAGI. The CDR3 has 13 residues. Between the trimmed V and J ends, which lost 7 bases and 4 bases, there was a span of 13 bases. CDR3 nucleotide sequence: TGTGCCAGCACCAGAATGGTTGGCACTGAAGCTTTCTTT. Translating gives CASTRMVGTEAFF.

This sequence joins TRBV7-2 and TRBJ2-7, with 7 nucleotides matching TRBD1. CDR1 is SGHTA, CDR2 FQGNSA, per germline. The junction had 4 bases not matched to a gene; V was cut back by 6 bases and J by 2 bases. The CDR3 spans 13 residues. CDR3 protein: CASRWTGAYEQYF. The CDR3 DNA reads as TGTGCCAGCAGGTGGACAGGTGCCTACGAGCAGTACTTC.

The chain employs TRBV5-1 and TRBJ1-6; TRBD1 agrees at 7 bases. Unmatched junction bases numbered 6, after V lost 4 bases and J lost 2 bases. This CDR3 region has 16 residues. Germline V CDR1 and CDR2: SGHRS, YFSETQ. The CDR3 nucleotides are TGCGCCAGCAGCCGGGACAGTGGGCCCTATAATTCACCCCTCCACTTT. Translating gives CASSRDSGPYNSPLHF.

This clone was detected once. The CDR3 sequence: CASSRTYEQYF. DNA for the CDR3: TGTGCCAGCAGCCGTACCTACGAGCAGTACTTC. The gene calls are TRBV11-2 and TRBJ2-7; unclear D gene. Trimming stripped 5 bases from V and 2 bases from J, with 4 bases between. Germline V gene data show CDR1 as SGHAT and CDR2 as FQNNGV. The CDR3 spans 11 residues.

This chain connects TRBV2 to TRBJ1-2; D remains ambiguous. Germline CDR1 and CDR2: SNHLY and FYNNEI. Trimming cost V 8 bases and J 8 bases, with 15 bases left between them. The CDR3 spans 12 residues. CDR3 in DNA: TGTGCCAGCCCGTATCCTGGTCTGGGCTACACCTTC. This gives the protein CASPYPGLGYTF.

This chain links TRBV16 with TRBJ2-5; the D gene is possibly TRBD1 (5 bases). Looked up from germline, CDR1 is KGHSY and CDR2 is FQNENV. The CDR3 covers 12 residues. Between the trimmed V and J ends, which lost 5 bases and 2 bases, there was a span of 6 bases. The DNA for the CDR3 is TGTGCCAGCAGCGCAGGGCAAGAGACCCAGTACTTC. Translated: CASSAGQETQYF.

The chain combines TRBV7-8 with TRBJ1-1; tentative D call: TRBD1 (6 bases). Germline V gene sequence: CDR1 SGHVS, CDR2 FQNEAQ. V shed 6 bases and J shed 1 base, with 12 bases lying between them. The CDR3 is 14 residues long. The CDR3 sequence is CASSMGHQNTEAFF. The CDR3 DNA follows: TGTGCCAGCAGTATGGGACACCAGAACACTGAAGCTTTCTTT.

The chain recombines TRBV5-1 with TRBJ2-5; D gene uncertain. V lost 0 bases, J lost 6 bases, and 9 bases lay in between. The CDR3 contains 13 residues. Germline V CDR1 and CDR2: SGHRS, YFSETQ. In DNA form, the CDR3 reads TGCGCCAGCAGCTTGGGGCAGTACCAGACCCAGTACTTC. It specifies CASSLGQYQTQYF.

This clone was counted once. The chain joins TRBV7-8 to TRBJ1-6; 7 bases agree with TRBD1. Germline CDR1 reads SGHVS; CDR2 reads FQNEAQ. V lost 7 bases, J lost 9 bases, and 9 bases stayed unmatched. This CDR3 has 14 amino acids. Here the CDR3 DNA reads TGTGCCAGCACGACCGACAGGGATTCTTCACCCCTCCACTTT. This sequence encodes CASTTDRDSSPLHF.

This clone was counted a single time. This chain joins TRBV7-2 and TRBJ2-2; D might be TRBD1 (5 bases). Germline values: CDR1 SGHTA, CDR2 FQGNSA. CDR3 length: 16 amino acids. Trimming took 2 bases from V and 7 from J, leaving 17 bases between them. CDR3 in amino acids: CASSLRQGRASGELFF. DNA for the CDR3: TGTGCCAGCAGCTTACGGCAGGGTCGAGCAAGCGGGGAGCTGTTTTTT.

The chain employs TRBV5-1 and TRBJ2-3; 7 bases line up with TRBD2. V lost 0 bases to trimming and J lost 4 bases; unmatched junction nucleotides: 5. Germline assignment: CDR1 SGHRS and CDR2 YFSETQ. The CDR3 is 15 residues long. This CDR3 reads CASSLVSGGADTQYF. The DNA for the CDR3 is TGCGCCAGCAGCTTGGTTTCGGGAGGTGCAGATACGCAGTATTTT.